Presented here are 21 T cell receptor beta chains from one specimen sequenced in a study of blood T cell repertoires in COVID-19. TCRdb keeps only in-frame clones here, not all; method: immunoSEQ multiplex PCR. The profile shows about 46,000 clones, 80% to 90% of them singletons. Material for sequencing was peripheral blood. These receptors came from a human donor in a cohort sampled during active COVID-19.

The V gene is TRBV28, the J gene TRBJ2-7, with D possibly TRBD2 on 5 matching bases. CDR1 is MDHEN and CDR2 is SYDVKM in the germline V gene. Trimming stripped 3 bases from V and 5 bases from J, with 20 bases between. The CDR3 is made up of 16 amino acids. The CDR3 region is CASSFGGLRDIHEQYF. CDR3 bases: TGTGCCAGCAGTTTCGGCGGACTCCGCGATATCCACGAGCAGTACTTC.

This chain connects TRBV5-6 to TRBJ2-7; the D gene is possibly TRBD1 (5 bases). The CDR3 is 14 residues long. V lost 4 bases, J lost 2 bases, and 13 bases lay in between. Germline V gene lookup returns CDR1 SGHDT and CDR2 YYEEEE. The CDR3 region has the DNA TGTGCCAGCAGCCCTTACAGGCCCCCCTACGAGCAGTACTTC. Translation gives CASSPYRPPYEQYF.

The rearrangement uses TRBV7-2 and TRBJ1-1; TRBD1 is a possible D gene (6 bases). V dropped 4 bases and J dropped 8 bases, with 17 bases sitting between them. The CDR3 sequence is 14 residues long. The germline V gene encodes CDR1 SGHTA and CDR2 FQGNSA. CDR3 region: CASSSKHRDKEAFF. CDR3 in DNA: TGTGCCAGCAGCTCCAAACATCGGGACAAAGAAGCTTTCTTT.

V gene TRBV5-1 combines with J gene TRBJ2-7; TRBD1 agrees at 9 bases. Losses at the gene ends were 0 bases for V and 7 bases for J; bases not matched to a gene: 8. This CDR3 contains 15 residues. Germline CDR1 reads SGHRS; CDR2 reads YFSETQ. CDR3 sequence: CASSLEGQGTREQYF. The CDR3 bases are TGCGCCAGCAGCTTGGAGGGACAGGGAACGAGAGAGCAGTACTTC.

The chain has TRBV2 and TRBJ1-3, with 9 bases matching TRBD1. The germline CDR1 and CDR2 sequences are SNHLY and FYNNEI. The V and J ends lost 2 bases and 0 bases, in that order; junction bases with no gene match: 5. The CDR3 is made up of 17 amino acids. The CDR3 protein is CASSELDRGFSGNTIYF. The CDR3 nucleotides are TGTGCCAGCAGTGAATTGGACAGGGGATTCTCTGGAAACACCATATATTTT.

This chain links TRBV28 with TRBJ2-7, with TRBD1 matching over 9 bases. This CDR3 comprises 12 residues. Trimming removed 8 bases from V and 6 bases from J; junction bases left unmatched: 5. Germline V gene lookup returns CDR1 MDHEN and CDR2 SYDVKM. In DNA form, the CDR3 reads TGTGCCAGCGAGACAGGGGGGGCCGAGCAGTACTTC. Protein sequence: CASETGGAEQYF.

This clone was detected only once. V is TRBV5-1 and J is TRBJ2-2; 10 nucleotides agree with TRBD1. The CDR3 spans 15 residues. With 2 bases clipped from V and 5 bases from J, the junction kept 3 bases outside the gene matches. Germline loops: CDR1 SGHRS, CDR2 YFSETQ. CDR3 residues: CASSFEGQGTGELFF. In DNA, the CDR3 is TGCGCCAGCAGCTTTGAGGGACAGGGGACCGGGGAGCTGTTTTTT.

The genes are TRBV2 and TRBJ1-6; D remains unclear. CDR1 is SNHLY, CDR2 FYNNEI, per germline. The CDR3 is 17 amino acids. V gave up 3 bases and J gave up 0 bases, with 12 bases separating them. This chain's CDR3 is CASSEISASSYNSPLHF. DNA of the CDR3: TGTGCCAGCAGTGAGATATCAGCGAGCTCCTATAATTCACCCCTCCACTTT.

The chain has TRBV14 and TRBJ1-1; the D gene is possibly TRBD1 (6 bases). V was clipped by 0 bases and J by 1 base, with 6 bases between them. CDR1 SGHDN and CDR2 FVKESK come from the germline V gene. The CDR3 is made up of 14 amino acids. CDR3: CASSQDRGNTEAFF. The CDR3 DNA reads as TGTGCCAGCAGCCAAGACAGGGGGAACACTGAAGCTTTCTTT. Looking up the rest from reference TRBV14 and TRBJ1-1 gives the full variable domain: EAGVTQFPSHSVIEKGQTVTLRCDPISGHDNLYWYRRVMGKEIKFLLHFVKESKQDESGMPNNRFLAERTGGTYSTLKVQPAELEDSGVYFCASSQDRGNTEAFFGQGTRLTVV.

The chain combines TRBV27 with TRBJ2-2; the D gene is possibly TRBD2 (6 bases). The CDR3 totals 17 residues. Germline V gene lookup returns CDR1 MNHEY and CDR2 SMNVEV (reference sequence). V was shortened by 1 base and J by 5 bases, with 17 bases between the two germline ends. The CDR3 spells CASSLLTTGRGTGELFF. CDR3 DNA sequence: TGTGCCAGCAGTTTATTAACGACTGGCCGGGGGACCGGGGAGCTGTTTTTT.

V gene TRBV9 combines with J gene TRBJ1-6; a possible D gene is TRBD1 (6 bases). Trimming took 2 bases from V and 7 from J, leaving 13 bases between them. The CDR3 covers 15 residues. Germline V gene data show CDR1 as SGDLS and CDR2 as YYNGEE. The CDR3, as DNA: TGTGCCAGCAGCGTCATGGACAGCCTAAATTCACCCCTCCACTTT. Its protein is CASSVMDSLNSPLHF. Full variable domain (outside the CDR3, taken from reference TRBV9 and TRBJ1-6): DSGVTQTPKHLITATGQRVTLRCSPRSGDLSVYWYQQSLDQGLQFLIQYYNGEERAKGNILERFSAQQFPDLHSELNLSSLELGDSALYFCASSVMDSLNSPLHFGNGTRLTVT.

The chain couples TRBV10-3 to TRBJ1-3; a possible D gene is TRBD1 (5 bases). CDR3 size: 15 residues. From germline, CDR1 is ENHRY and CDR2 SYGVKD. Between the trimmed V and J ends, which lost 6 bases and 0 bases, there was a span of 12 bases. The CDR3 here is CAIREMTDSGNTIYF. CDR3 sequence (DNA): TGTGCCATCAGGGAAATGACAGACTCTGGAAACACCATATATTTT.

V gene TRBV9 combines with J gene TRBJ1-3; D is unresolved. V gave up 0 bases and J gave up 0 bases, with 10 bases separating them. The CDR3 covers 16 residues. Germline V gene data show CDR1 as SGDLS and CDR2 as YYNGEE. The CDR3 reads CASSVGSVGSGNTIYF. The CDR3 coding sequence is TGTGCCAGCAGCGTAGGGTCGGTCGGCTCTGGAAACACCATATATTTT.

The J gene is TRBJ2-2, the V gene TRBV27, with 9 bases fitting TRBD2. Germline loops: CDR1 MNHEY, CDR2 SMNVEV (reference sequence). This CDR3 has 18 amino acids. Trimming removed 2 bases from V and 3 bases from J; junction bases left unmatched: 10. As DNA, the CDR3 is TGTGCCAGCAGTTTAGGGTTCAGACTAGCGGCCCACACCGGGGAGCTGTTTTTT. This gives the protein CASSLGFRLAAHTGELFF.

This clone appeared a single time. The rearrangement links TRBV30 to TRBJ1-2; 7 bases map to TRBD1. V dropped 5 bases and J dropped 6; count of bases not matched to a gene: 6. CDR3 length: 12 amino acids. Looked up from germline, CDR1 is GTSNPN and CDR2 is SVGIG (reference sequence). The CDR3 nucleotides are TGTGCCTGGCAGACAGGGATCGATGGCTACACCTTC. Protein: CAWQTGIDGYTF.

The chain carries TRBV10-3 and TRBJ2-1; 8 bases are a match to TRBD1. The V gene's germline CDR1 is ENHRY and CDR2 SYGVKD. Trimming took 8 bases from V and 4 from J; bases not matched to a gene: 4. The CDR3 spans 13 residues. As DNA, the CDR3 is TGTGCCATCGCAGGGGGCTTGTACAATGAGCAGTTCTTC. The encoded protein is CAIAGGLYNEQFF.

The sample holds one count of this clone. The chain links TRBV9 to TRBJ1-4, with 9 bases lining up with TRBD1. Germline-derived CDR1 and CDR2 are SGDLS and YYNGEE. CDR3 size: 15 residues. Germline trimming cut 3 bases from V and 8 bases from J; bases unmatched to any gene: 8. The CDR3 sequence: CASSGLGQGGEKLFF. CDR3 nucleotide sequence: TGTGCCAGCAGCGGACTGGGACAGGGAGGCGAAAAACTGTTTTTT.

The chain joins TRBV27 to TRBJ2-3; a possible D gene is TRBD1 (5 bases). The CDR3 contains 14 residues. V lost 7 bases, J lost 1 base, and 12 bases lay in between. Germline assignment: CDR1 MNHEY and CDR2 SMNVEV (reference sequence). CDR3 DNA sequence: TGTGCCAGCATTGATTTACAGGGCACAGATACGCAGTATTTT. As protein: CASIDLQGTDTQYF.

V gene TRBV18 combines with J gene TRBJ1-2; D is uncertain. Germline V CDR1 and CDR2: KGHSH, LQKENI. V was pared by 5 bases and J by 2 bases, with 9 bases between. The CDR3 is 13 residues long. The CDR3 region has the DNA TGTGCCAGCTCAACCCAGGCGAACTATGGCTACACCTTC. It specifies CASSTQANYGYTF.

The V and J genes are TRBV6-5 and TRBJ1-5; D remains unclear. Germline V gene data show CDR1 as MNHEY and CDR2 as SVGAGI. V lost 2 bases, J lost 6 bases, and 11 bases lay in between. The CDR3 covers 14 residues. The CDR3 DNA is TGTGCCAGCAGTTACGCCGGGGTCAGTCAGCCCCAGCATTTT. Translating it yields CASSYAGVSQPQHF.

A note on this clone: The same CDR3 is also encoded by other DNA sequences in this sample. The chain couples TRBV12-3 or TRBV12-4 to TRBJ1-6; D gene ambiguous. The CDR3 runs to 12 residues. V shed 3 bases and J shed 6 bases, with 3 bases lying between them. The CDR3 sequence: CASSFSNSPLHF. The CDR3, as DNA: TGTGCCAGCAGTTTCTCTAATTCACCCCTCCACTTT.